What follows is one T cell receptor (beta chain) and its context. The sample belongs to a study of OX40 agonist ivuxolimab in advanced cancers. Overall study context: The dose-escalation cohort was about 83% male, with a mean age of 60 years, ranging about 20 to 85.

Germline V gives CDR1 PRHDT, CDR2 FYEKMQ (reference sequence). V lost 2 bases to trimming and J lost 6 bases; unmatched junction nucleotides: 4. This CDR3 has 15 residues. TCRdb keeps only in-frame clones here, not all; method: immunoSEQ multiplex PCR. The table includes about 64,000 clones, roughly 89% detected once. This receptor was taken from an adult with an advanced solid tumor such as melanoma, head and neck, liver or kidney cancer. This chain links TRBV13 with TRBJ2-1; 10 nucleotides line up with TRBD2. The material was CD4+ or CD8+ T cells sorted from blood, obtained in a trial of the OX40 agonist ivuxolimab. The CDR3 DNA sequence: TGTGCCAGCAGCTTAACAGCGGGAGGGGGCAATGAGCAGTTCTTC. Amino acid sequence: CASSLTAGGGNEQFF.